Listed here are 30 T cell receptor beta chains from one sample, sequenced in a study of monozygotic twins with inflammatory bowel disease. TCRdb reprocessed the 5' RACE reads, keeping one entry per CDR3 protein, no DNA. The data include approximately 160,000 distinct CDR3 sequences; the top ten clones carry roughly 7%. The sample was blood. The receptor source for this set is a human donor with ulcerative colitis or Crohn's disease, or a healthy co-twin of an affected twin (not recorded which).

The chain has TRBV27 and TRBJ2-1; TCRdb returns TRBD1, unconfirmable since there is no DNA. CDR3 size: 15 residues. Germline CDR1 is MNHEY and CDR2 is SMNVEV (reference sequence). CDR3 residues: CASSRPGQLDNEQFF.

The chain employs TRBV28 and TRBJ2-7; the D gene TCRdb calls, TRBD2, cannot be checked with no DNA. CDR1 is MDHEN and CDR2 is SYDVKM in the germline V gene. The CDR3 is 14 amino acids. Here the CDR3 reads CASSLGGLAREQYF.

This chain connects TRBV4-1 to TRBJ2-3; TCRdb reports TRBD2, a call that lacks DNA to check it against. This CDR3 comprises 17 residues. From germline, CDR1 is MGHRA and CDR2 YSYEKL. This chain's CDR3 is CASSQDTIAGGTDTQYF.

The gene calls are TRBV7-9 and TRBJ2-7; TCRdb picks TRBD1, but there is no DNA to check that call. The germline V gene has CDR1 SEHNR and CDR2 FQNEAQ (reference sequence). This CDR3 is built from 16 residues. CDR3 region: CASSTYGGGRTYEQYF.

The V call is TRBV30, the J call TRBJ1-3; the TCRdb call, TRBD1, lacks DNA for checking. Germline CDR1 is GTSNPN and CDR2 is SVGIG (reference sequence). This CDR3 has 15 residues. This CDR3 is CAWSRRGLSGNTIYF.

The rearrangement joins TRBV20-1 to TRBJ2-6; TCRdb lists TRBD1, though no DNA is available to test this call. This CDR3 is 17 amino acids long. The V gene's germline CDR1 is DFQATT and CDR2 SNEGSKA (reference sequence). CDR3 protein: CSARDLKTASGANVLTF.

The chain carries TRBV29-1 and TRBJ1-5. The CDR3 has 12 amino acids. Per germline, CDR1 SQVTM and CDR2 ANQGSEA. The CDR3: CSVGAGNQPQHF. The full variable domain, completed using reference TRBV29-1 and TRBJ1-5, is SAVISQKPSRDICQRGTSLTIQCQVDSQVTMMFWYRQQPGQSLTLIATANQGSEATYESGFVIDKFPISRPNLTFSTLTVSNMSPEDSSIYLCSVGAGNQPQHFGDGTRLSIL.

CDR3 loop: CSVVSVGGELFF. This sequence joins TRBV29-1 and TRBJ2-2; the D call from TCRdb, TRBD2, cannot be confirmed without DNA. Germline V gene lookup returns CDR1 SQVTM and CDR2 ANQGSEA. There are 12 residues in the CDR3.

The chain recombines TRBV5-1 with TRBJ2-1; TCRdb picks TRBD2, but there is no DNA to check that call. Germline CDR1 SGHRS, CDR2 YFSETQ. This CDR3 region has 15 residues. The chain's CDR3 is CASSLEGFKYNEQFF.

The rearrangement uses TRBV20-1 and TRBJ2-1; the TCRdb D gene call, TRBD2, has no DNA to confirm it. The CDR3 totals 16 residues. Germline-derived CDR1 and CDR2 are DFQATT and SNEGSKA (reference sequence). The CDR3 reads CSASGLAGGPYNEQFF.

The rearrangement joins TRBV11-2 to TRBJ2-7. Germline values: CDR1 SGHAT, CDR2 FQNNGV. The CDR3 spans 14 residues. The CDR3 reads CATAIRVSSYEQYF.

This chain joins TRBV15 and TRBJ2-3; the TCRdb D gene call, TRBD2, has no DNA to confirm it. This CDR3 has 17 amino acids. Per the germline V gene, CDR1 is LNHNV and CDR2 is YYDKDF (reference sequence). The CDR3 here is CATSRERSGGPTDTQYF.

The chain recombines TRBV29-1 with TRBJ1-2. The CDR3 is made up of 11 amino acids. Germline lookup yields CDR1 SQVTM and CDR2 ANQGSEA. CDR3 amino acids: CSVLWSDGYTF.

J is TRBJ1-6 and V is TRBV20-1. CDR3 length equals 14 residues. The V gene's germline CDR1 is DFQATT and CDR2 SNEGSKA (reference sequence). CDR3 protein: CSARDGTINSPLHF.

This chain links TRBV6-6 with TRBJ2-1. This CDR3 spans 14 amino acids. The V gene's germline CDR1 is MNHNY and CDR2 SVGAGI (reference sequence). The CDR3 protein is CASSYDFLGNERFF.

The chain carries TRBV5-1 and TRBJ1-1; TCRdb designates TRBD1, a call that cannot be tested without DNA. This CDR3 is 14 amino acids long. Germline V gene sequence: CDR1 SGHRS, CDR2 YFSETQ. CDR3: CASSMDVSGPEAFF.

This rearrangement joins TRBV21-1 to TRBJ2-7; TCRdb's assignment of TRBD2 cannot be checked, as there is no DNA. TRBV21-1 is reported as a pseudogene. This CDR3 spans 15 amino acids. CDR3 residues: CASVGERSDGYEQYF.

This chain connects TRBV20-1 to TRBJ2-1; checking the TCRdb D call of TRBD1 is not possible without DNA. This CDR3 is built from 14 residues. The germline V gene has CDR1 DFQATT and CDR2 SNEGSKA (reference sequence). Here the CDR3 reads CSARFGQGYNEQFF.

The genes are TRBV6-2 or TRBV6-3 and TRBJ1-1; no DNA is available, so the TRBD1 call from TCRdb remains unchecked. Germline V gives CDR1 MNHEY, CDR2 SVGEGT. The CDR3 is made up of 13 amino acids. The CDR3 loop is CASSYRTGFEAFF.

J is TRBJ2-3 and V is TRBV29-1. The CDR3 length is 12 residues. Per germline, CDR1 SQVTM and CDR2 ANQGSEA. This CDR3 is CSGLDSTDTQYF.

J is TRBJ2-3 and V is TRBV7-2. The CDR3 loop spans 16 amino acids. Germline V gene data show CDR1 as SGHTA and CDR2 as FQGNSA. CDR3 protein: CASSLGRAVGTDTQYF.

The CDR3 reads CASSQKGLRYGYTF. The chain uses TRBV3-1 and TRBJ1-2. Per the germline V gene, CDR1 is LGHDT and CDR2 is YNNKEL (reference sequence). This CDR3 region has 14 residues.

The gene calls are TRBV11-2 and TRBJ1-1; the TRBD1 assignment by TCRdb is unverifiable without DNA. CDR3 length: 15 amino acids. Germline CDR1 reads SGHAT; CDR2 reads FQNNGV. CDR3 amino acids: CASSLMGQMNTEAFF.

This rearrangement joins TRBV29-1 to TRBJ2-5; lacking DNA, the TRBD1 call made by TCRdb goes unchecked. Germline CDR1 is SQVTM and CDR2 is ANQGSEA. The CDR3 totals 12 residues. CDR3: CSVLTGGETQYF.

This chain's CDR3 is CSAERGRNQPQHF. This chain links TRBV20-1 with TRBJ1-5; the D call of TRBD1 rests on TCRdb alone, since no DNA is present to check it. CDR3 length equals 13 residues. The germline gives CDR1 DFQATT, CDR2 SNEGSKA (reference sequence).

The chain recombines TRBV12-3 or TRBV12-4 with TRBJ1-1. The CDR3 extends over 14 amino acids. The CDR3 reads CASSLAGHGAEAFF.

The chain's CDR3 is CASSWGTGFTDTQYF. This chain joins TRBV7-2 and TRBJ2-3; TCRdb's D call of TRBD1 is untestable without DNA. Per germline, CDR1 SGHTA and CDR2 FQGNSA. CDR3 length equals 15 residues.

This rearrangement joins TRBV5-1 to TRBJ2-5; there is no DNA to check the TCRdb D call of TRBD1. The germline V gene has CDR1 SGHRS and CDR2 YFSETQ. CDR3 length: 14 residues. The CDR3 region is CASGAQGPQETQYF.

The CDR3 loop reads CASSLGGLNTGELFF. The chain uses TRBV5-6 and TRBJ2-2. This CDR3 is 15 amino acids long. The germline CDR1 and CDR2 sequences are SGHDT and YYEEEE.

The gene calls are TRBV20-1 and TRBJ2-3; TCRdb indicates TRBD2, and absent DNA this call remains unverified. Germline values: CDR1 DFQATT, CDR2 SNEGSKA (reference sequence). The CDR3 loop spans 15 amino acids. CDR3 loop: CSASEWGGGTDTQYF.